The clone carrying this TCR beta chain was seen at least ten times. Antigen: not known. This sample is drawn from a study of early T cells in non-severe SARS-CoV-2 infection. In the study overall: Alpha and beta chains were unpaired, from unsorted whole-blood bulk RNA.

Individual cDNA molecules each received unique molecular identifiers attached to them. TCRdb analysed the 5' RACE reads with MiXCR anew, one entry per CDR3 protein. The table shows tens of thousands of distinct CDR3 sequences, with about 7.7% occurring only once. Broader study findings: Private and CD4 specificities were missed by VDJdb matching, skewed to anti-spike CD8.

This CDR3 is built from 14 residues. Germline V gene sequence: CDR1 SGHNT, CDR2 YYREEE (reference sequence). Deletions cut 2 bases from V and 2 bases from J, with 10 bases between. The specimen was whole blood. J is TRBJ2-5 and V is TRBV5-4; possible D gene TRBD2, 5 bases. This clonotype originated in an adult who was a healthcare worker with PCR-confirmed SARS-CoV-2 infection or an uninfected control (not recorded which). CDR3: CASSLEGPQETQYF. CDR3 nucleotide sequence: TGTGCCAGCAGCTTAGAGGGCCCACAAGAGACCCAGTACTTC.